These T cell receptor beta chains were read from a single sample in a study of cytomegalovirus exposure and HLA in healthy donors. Generated by immunoSEQ multiplex PCR, the TCRdb table keeps only in-frame clones and is missing some. The top ten hold about 0.77% of the sample, which has roughly 170,000 clones, about four fifths seen once. The source material was PBMCs. The receptors derive from a young woman in good health and CMV-seronegative. Both conserved end residues are part of each CDR3. A D gene is named only where the DNA matches it firmly.

TRBV10-3	TRBD1	CAISEGQDHLDQYF
TRBV7-8	NA	CASSWDTGNQPQHF
TRBV28	TRBD1	CASSPGTVANYGYTF
TRBV28	NA	CASRPTGLPYNEQFF
TRBV7-2	TRBD2	CASSLGLAGAGEQYF
TRBV19	NA	CASSIRASGNTIYF
TRBV7-9	NA	CASSFHEETQYF
TRBV6-4	TRBD1	CASSDSGTGVNEQFF
TRBV6-1	TRBD2	CASSEGTSGSYEQYF
TRBV29-1	NA	CSVEFSGIYEQYF
TRBV7-9	NA	CASSRTAVKNIQYF
TRBV4-3	TRBD1	CASSQAGTVQETQYF
TRBV6-1	NA	CASSDHSYNEQFF
TRBV6-5	NA	CASSFDSLSSYEQYF
TRBV4-2	NA	CASSQDPGGPLLTGELFF
TRBV2	TRBD2	CASSEASGRKTQYF
TRBV12-5	TRBD2	CASGLSGLAGHF
TRBV28	TRBD1	CASTLGQGARNTIYF
TRBV6-5	TRBD2	CASSYQAGVADTQYF
TRBV18	TRBD1	CASSQTKGAGEQYF
TRBV7-2	NA	CASSLVPGAPYEQYF
TRBV28	NA	CASSLEGLGWEQCF
TRBV5-4	NA	CASRTERNQETQYF
TRBV11-3	TRBD2	CASSLGGGSSYEQYF
TRBV6-8	NA	CATNRAEGPPYEQYF
TRBV19	NA	CASSLGQGVAKNIQYF
TRBV27	NA	CASSQLADTQYF
TRBV7-3	TRBD2	CASSPYAGGNYEQYF
TRBV4-1	NA	CASSQDFGSSETQYF
TRBV5-5	NA	CASSLGRDGSYEQYF
TRBV14	NA	CASSQVIGAGSQETQYF
TRBV11-2	NA	CASSQTNTGELFF
TRBV5-6	NA	CASSLVTAPPYEQYF
TRBV7-9	TRBD1	CASSPGTGGPDTQYF
TRBV19	TRBD2	CASNFAGGPSETQYF
TRBV12-2	NA	CASRRFGLAGGLGRYEQYF
TRBV7-8	TRBD1	CASSPQGWNQPQHF
TRBV18	NA	CASSPKRSTYEQYF
TRBV6-5	NA	CASSYGRTVSNSPLHF
TRBV9	TRBD1	CASSGDGTGETGSGANVLTF
TRBV5-1	TRBD1	CASSFRTGIGSDTQYF
TRBV11-3	NA	CASSMRPGITLDTEAFF
TRBV7-9	TRBD1	CASGQGGTTGELFF
TRBV5-4	TRBD2	CASSPGTTHNEQFF
TRBV27	TRBD1	CASSFGTGVQPQHF
TRBV5-6	TRBD1	CASSSDRAPEQYF
TRBV5-5	NA	CASSFRVAVTGELFF
TRBV19	TRBD1	CASRSGQGAGGYTF
TRBV6-5	NA	CASNSGESRTYEQYF
TRBV9	NA	CASRPLANTGELFF
TRBV7-2	TRBD1	CASSPRGQGSRTQYF
TRBV4-1	NA	CASSQDRGNQPQHF
TRBV20-1	NA	CSASGLQNLFF
TRBV27	TRBD1	CASSLQTGSNQPQHF
TRBV6-1	NA	CASSAQGRNGYTF